This T cell receptor (beta chain) stems from a study of blood T cell repertoires in COVID-19. The CDR3 has 16 residues. The germline V gene encodes CDR1 LGHDT and CDR2 YNNKEL (reference sequence). Trimming pared 3 bases from V and 0 bases from J, leaving 9 bases between. Generated by immunoSEQ multiplex PCR, the TCRdb table keeps only in-frame clones and is missing some. The sample records 100,000 to 150,000 clones, under 95% being singletons. J is TRBJ1-6 and V is TRBV3-1 (or the pseudogene TRBV3-2); D not resolved. The source material was peripheral blood. The clonotype originates from a man aged 55 to 69 with COVID-19, enrolled during active disease. CDR3 bases: TGTGCCAGCAGCCACGAGGCGAGCTCCTATAATTCACCCCTCCACTTT. Translation gives CASSHEASSYNSPLHF.